Detailed here is one TCR beta chain. Its antigen is not identified. The data originate from a study of a mutant IDH1 vaccine in newly diagnosed glioma. Germline CDR1 is GTSNPN and CDR2 is SVGIG (reference sequence). The CDR3 extends over 13 amino acids. V lost 0 bases and J lost 7, with 10 bases in between. Time point indicated: week 23, last vaccination. It was 300 ug of mutant IDH1 20-mer peptide that made up each vaccine dose, given with topical imiquimod. TCRdb's copy holds only in-frame clones and misses some; the assay was immunoSEQ multiplex PCR. The sample includes 52,000 or so clones, about four fifths of them seen just once.

The sequences come from PBMCs, collected from a glioma patient whose treatment included an IDH1 peptide vaccine. The source of this sequence is a man in his forties with glioma. The chain joins TRBV30 to TRBJ1-5; D may be TRBD1 (5 bases). CDR3 bases: TGTGCCTGGAGTGTAGAGGGGATCCAGCCCCAGCATTTT. It translates to CAWSVEGIQPQHF. Looking up the rest from reference TRBV30 and TRBJ1-5 gives the full variable domain: SQTIHQWPATLVQPVGSPLSLECTVEGTSNPNLYWYRQAAGRGLQLLFYSVGIGQISSEVPQNLSASRPQDRQFILSSKKLLLSDSGFYLCAWSVEGIQPQHFGDGTRLSIL.